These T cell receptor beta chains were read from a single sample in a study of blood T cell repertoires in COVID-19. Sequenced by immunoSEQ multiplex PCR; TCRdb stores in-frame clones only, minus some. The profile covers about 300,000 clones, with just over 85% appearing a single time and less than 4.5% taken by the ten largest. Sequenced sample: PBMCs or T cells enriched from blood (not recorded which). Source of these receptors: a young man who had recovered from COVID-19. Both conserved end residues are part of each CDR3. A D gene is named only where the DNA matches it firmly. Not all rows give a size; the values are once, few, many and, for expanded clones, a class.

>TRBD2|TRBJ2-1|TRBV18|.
TGTGCCAGCTCACCGCCATGGCGGGAGGGCCACAGCTCCTACAATGAGCAGTTCTTC
CASSPPWREGHSSYNEQFF
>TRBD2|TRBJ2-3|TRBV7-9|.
TGTGCCAGCAGCTCCGGGACTAGCGGGAGGGCCGGAGATACGCAGTATTTT
CASSSGTSGRAGDTQYF
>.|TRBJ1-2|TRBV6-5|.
TGTGCCAGCAGGAAGGACTCTGTTGGCTATGGCTACACCTTC
CASRKDSVGYGYTF
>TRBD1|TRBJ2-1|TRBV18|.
TGTGCCAGCTCACCCGAACAGGGGTATGAGCAGTTCTTC
CASSPEQGYEQFF
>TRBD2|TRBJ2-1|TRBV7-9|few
TGTGCCAGCAGCGTAGCGGGGGGGGAATTTAGTGAGCAGTTCTTC
CASSVAGGEFSEQFF
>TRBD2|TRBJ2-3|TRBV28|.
TGTGCCAGCAGTTTATTGGCGGGGGGGGTCACAGATACGCAGTATTTT
CASSLLAGGVTDTQYF
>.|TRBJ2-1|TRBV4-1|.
TGCGCCAGCAGCCAAGAACGGTTAGAGCGGGTTTACAATGAGCAGTTCTTC
CASSQERLERVYNEQFF
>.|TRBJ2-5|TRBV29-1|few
TGCAGCGTTCACTTTGGAGGGCGTCAACAAGAGACCCAGTACTTC
CSVHFGGRQQETQYF
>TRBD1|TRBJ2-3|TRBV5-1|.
TGCGCCAGCAGCGGACAGGGCACAGATACGCAGTATTTT
CASSGQGTDTQYF
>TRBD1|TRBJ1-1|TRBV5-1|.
TGCGCCAGCAGCTTCGGGGACAGAGATAAGAACACTGAAGCTTTCTTT
CASSFGDRDKNTEAFF
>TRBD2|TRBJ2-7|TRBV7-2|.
TGTGCCAGCAGCCCACCTAGCGGGAGGGTCTCCTACGAGCAGTACTTC
CASSPPSGRVSYEQYF
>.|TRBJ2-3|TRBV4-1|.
TGCGCCAGCAGCCAAGTTGGGGAGAGGAATACGCAGTATTTT
CASSQVGERNTQYF
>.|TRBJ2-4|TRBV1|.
TGCACCAGCAGCCCGGGACTAGCCAAAAACATTCAGTACTTC
CTSSPGLAKNIQYF
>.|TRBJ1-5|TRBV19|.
TGTGCCAGTAGTATAGATCCGCAGGGGACGCCGCATTTT
CASSIDPQGTPHF
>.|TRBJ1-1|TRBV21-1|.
TGTGCCAGCAGCCCAGGGGAACAGGGGGACACTGAAGCTTTCTTT
CASSPGEQGDTEAFF
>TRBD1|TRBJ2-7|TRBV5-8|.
TGTGCCAGCAGCCAGGGACAGGGCACCTACGAGCAGTACTTC
CASSQGQGTYEQYF
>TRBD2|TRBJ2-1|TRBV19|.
TGTGCCAGTAGTATAGTAGCGGGAGGCGCCCTGGGTGAGCAGTTCTTC
CASSIVAGGALGEQFF
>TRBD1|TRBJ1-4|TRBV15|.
TGTGCCACCAGCAAGGCGACAGGGACTAATGAAAAACTGTTTTTT
CATSKATGTNEKLFF
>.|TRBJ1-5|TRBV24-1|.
TGTGCCACCAGTGACCGGACAGAGTATAGCAATCAGCCCCAGCATTTT
CATSDRTEYSNQPQHF
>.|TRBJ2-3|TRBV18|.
TGTGCCAGCTCACCACCCGGTAGCACAGATACGCAGTATTTT
CASSPPGSTDTQYF
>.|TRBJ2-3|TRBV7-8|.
TGTGCCAGCAGCTTAGGCAGCGTACCCACAGATACGCAGTATTTT
CASSLGSVPTDTQYF
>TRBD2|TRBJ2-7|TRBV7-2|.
TGTGCCAGCAGCTTAAGTGGGGGGGTCAGCTCCTACGAGCAGTACTTC
CASSLSGGVSSYEQYF
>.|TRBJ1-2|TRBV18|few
TGTGCCAGCTCACCACCGGGCAGTCGGGGTAACTATGGCTACACCTTC
CASSPPGSRGNYGYTF
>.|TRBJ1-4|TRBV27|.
TGTGCCAGCAGCCCGGTGGGCACTGAAAAACTGTTTTTT
CASSPVGTEKLFF
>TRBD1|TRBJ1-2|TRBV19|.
TGTGCCAGTCTTTTCGGACAGGGGACCTATGGCTACACCTTC
CASLFGQGTYGYTF
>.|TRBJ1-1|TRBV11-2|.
TGTGCCAGCAGCTTCGGGGGGAGGGGTACTGAAGCTTTCTTT
CASSFGGRGTEAFF
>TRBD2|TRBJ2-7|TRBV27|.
TGTGCCAGCAATAGCGGGGGGGGTCCCTACGAGCAGTACTTC
CASNSGGGPYEQYF
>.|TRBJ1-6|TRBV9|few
TGTGCCAGCAGCGCAGGGTCCTATAATTCACCCCTCCACTTT
CASSAGSYNSPLHF
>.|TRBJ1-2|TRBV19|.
TGTGCCAGTAGTATAATCCGGAGTGAAATTTCCTCGGGCTACACCTTC
CASSIIRSEISSGYTF
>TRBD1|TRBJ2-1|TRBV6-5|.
TGTGCCAGCAGTTACGACAGGGGCAATGAGCAGTTCTTC
CASSYDRGNEQFF
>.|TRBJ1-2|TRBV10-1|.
TGCGCCAGCAGTGATCCAGGGAACTATGGCTACACCTTC
CASSDPGNYGYTF
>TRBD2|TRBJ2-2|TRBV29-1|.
TGCAGCGGTGAGACTAGCGGGGGGACCGGGGAGCTGTTTTTT
CSGETSGGTGELFF
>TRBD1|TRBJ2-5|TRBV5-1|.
TGCGCCAGCAGCTTGGGGGACAGAGAAAAAGAGACCCAGTACTTC
CASSLGDREKETQYF
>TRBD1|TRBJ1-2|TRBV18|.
TGTGCCAGCTCACCGCTAACAGGGGCCTATGGCTACACCTTC
CASSPLTGAYGYTF
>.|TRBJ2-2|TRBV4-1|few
TGCGCCAGCAGCCCTACAGGGAGCACCGGGGAGCTGTTTTTT
CASSPTGSTGELFF
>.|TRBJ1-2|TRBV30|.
TGTGCCTGGAGTGGACTGACAGGCATCTATCGTGGCTACACCTTC
CAWSGLTGIYRGYTF
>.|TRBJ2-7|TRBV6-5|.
TGTGCCAGCAGACTAGATACAGGGATCTACGAGCAGTACTTC
CASRLDTGIYEQYF
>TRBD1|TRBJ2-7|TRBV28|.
TGTGCCAGCAGCGTCGCCGGGACAGGGGGTTACGAGCAGTACTTC
CASSVAGTGGYEQYF
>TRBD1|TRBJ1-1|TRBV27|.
TGTGCCAGCAGTAAACAGGGGGGTGAAGCTTTCTTT
CASSKQGGEAFF
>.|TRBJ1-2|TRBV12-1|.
TGTGCCAGCAGCTTTGGGCAGCGGGACTATGGCTACACCTTC
CASSFGQRDYGYTF
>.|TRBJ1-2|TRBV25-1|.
TGTGCCAGCAGTGAATCCCCCGCGGGGGGAAGGGATGGCTACACCTTC
CASSESPAGGRDGYTF
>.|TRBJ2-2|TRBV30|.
TGTGCCTGGAGTCCAGCGGCAAGGGACACCGGGGAGCTGTTTTTT
CAWSPAARDTGELFF
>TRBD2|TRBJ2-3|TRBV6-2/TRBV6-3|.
TGTGCCAGCAGCCAACTAGCGGGCGGGAGAGATACGCAGTATTTT
CASSQLAGGRDTQYF
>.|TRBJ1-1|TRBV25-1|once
TGTGCCAGCGGAGATTACACTGAAGCTTTCTTT
CASGDYTEAFF
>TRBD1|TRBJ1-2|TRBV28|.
TGTGCCAGCAGTCATCACCCCGGACAGGGCCACGAAAACTATGGCTACACCTTC
CASSHHPGQGHENYGYTF
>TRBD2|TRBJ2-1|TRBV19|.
TGTGCCAGTAGTATAAGTAGCGGGATGGGTGAGCAGTTCTTC
CASSISSGMGEQFF
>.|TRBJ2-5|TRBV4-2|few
TGTGCCAGCAGTCGCGAGGAACTAGGGCGGGGAGAGACCCAGTACTTC
CASSREELGRGETQYF
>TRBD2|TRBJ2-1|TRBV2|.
TGTGCCAGCAATGGGGGACTAGCGGGAGTTACCTCCTACAATGAGCAGTTCTTC
CASNGGLAGVTSYNEQFF
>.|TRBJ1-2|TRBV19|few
TGTGCCAGTAGCATTATCGGCGGGGAGGTCGGCTACACCTTC
CASSIIGGEVGYTF
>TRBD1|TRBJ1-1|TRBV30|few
TGTGCCGGGAAGACAGGGAGGAACACTGAAGCTTTCTTT
CAGKTGRNTEAFF
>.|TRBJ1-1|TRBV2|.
TGTGCCAGCAGTGAAGAAGCAGGGAACACTGAAGCTTTCTTT
CASSEEAGNTEAFF
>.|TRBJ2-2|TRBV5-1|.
TGCGCCAGCAGCTTTCTCTCGGTAACCGGGGAGCTGTTTTTT
CASSFLSVTGELFF
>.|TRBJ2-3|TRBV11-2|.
TGTGCCAGCAGCAACCTGGCGGCTGCAGATACGCAGTATTTT
CASSNLAAADTQYF
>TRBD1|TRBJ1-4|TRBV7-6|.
TGTGCCAGCAGCGACCTACAGGGGAAGGAGGAAAAACTGTTTTTT
CASSDLQGKEEKLFF